Shown below are 19 T cell receptor beta chains from a single sample sequenced in a study of blood T cell repertoires in COVID-19. Method: immunoSEQ multiplex PCR; TCRdb's copy keeps in-frame clones and lacks some. The table shows 150,000 to 200,000 clones, with about 86% occurring only once. Material for sequencing was peripheral blood. The receptors come from a man aged 45-65 years with active or convalescent COVID-19.

The rearrangement joins TRBV9 to TRBJ1-2; TRBD1 is a possible D gene (5 bases). In germline, CDR1 is SGDLS, CDR2 YYNGEE. The CDR3 consists of 16 residues. V dropped 3 bases and J dropped 0 bases, with 15 bases sitting between them. The CDR3 nucleotides are TGTGCCAGCAGCGCCGACAGTATCGAGCCTAACTATGGCTACACCTTC. This sequence encodes CASSADSIEPNYGYTF.

This clone has just a few counts. The chain uses TRBV7-2 and TRBJ2-1; 15 bases are shared with TRBD2. The germline CDR1 and CDR2 sequences are SGHTA and FQGNSA. The CDR3 loop spans 16 amino acids. Trimming cost V 5 bases and J 7 bases; bases outside gene matches: 6. The CDR3 region has the DNA TGTGCCAGCAGCCCCGGACTAGCGGGGGGGTTAAATGAGCAGTTCTTC. This codes for CASSPGLAGGLNEQFF.

The rearrangement joins TRBV7-3 to TRBJ1-3, with D tentatively TRBD1 (6 bases). V lost 5 bases and J 2 bases, leaving 7 bases between the germline ends. The CDR3 covers 13 residues. Germline loops: CDR1 SGHTA, CDR2 FQGTGA. The CDR3 spells CASSQGPGNTIYF. In DNA, the CDR3 is TGTGCCAGCAGCCAGGGGCCTGGAAACACCATATATTTT.

This chain joins TRBV5-1 and TRBJ1-5; 9 positions agree with TRBD1. The CDR3 is 15 residues long. Germline V gene lookup returns CDR1 SGHRS and CDR2 YFSETQ. The V segment lost 4 bases and the J segment 2 bases; nucleotides outside the gene matches: 4. CDR3 region: CASSTGGAGNQPQHF. The DNA for the CDR3 is TGCGCCAGCAGCACAGGGGGCGCGGGCAATCAGCCCCAGCATTTT.

J is TRBJ1-1 and V is TRBV19; no clear D. V was trimmed by 7 bases and J by 2 bases, leaving 11 bases between them. This CDR3 has 13 amino acids. CDR1 and CDR2 from the germline V gene are LNHDA and SQIVND (reference sequence). Here the CDR3 DNA reads TGTGCCAGTACCTTGACACGAAACACTGAAGCTTTCTTT. This encodes CASTLTRNTEAFF. The complete variable domain, with remaining parts taken from reference TRBV19 and TRBJ1-1, reads DGGITQSPKYLFRKEGQNVTLSCEQNLNHDAMYWYRQDPGQGLRLIYYSQIVNDFQKGDIAEGYSVSREKKESFPLTVTSAQKNPTAFYLCASTLTRNTEAFFGQGTRLTVV.

V gene TRBV20-1 combines with J gene TRBJ2-1; no clear D gene. V shed 3 bases and J shed 6 bases, with 6 bases lying between them. The V gene's germline CDR1 is DFQATT and CDR2 SNEGSKA (reference sequence). The CDR3 length is 11 residues. The CDR3 nucleotides are TGCAGTGCTAGGGGCTTCAATGAGCAGTTCTTC. Translated, it gives CSARGFNEQFF.

The genes are TRBV7-2 and TRBJ2-1, with 9 nucleotides matching TRBD2. CDR3 length: 16 amino acids. CDR1 is SGHTA, CDR2 FQGNSA, per germline. J was trimmed by 2 bases and V by 5 bases; bases with no gene match: 7. Here the CDR3 reads CASSDPRGGTYNEQFF. DNA of the CDR3: TGTGCCAGCAGCGACCCGCGGGGGGGCACCTACAATGAGCAGTTCTTC.

The chain has TRBV6-4 and TRBJ2-1; D possibly corresponds to TRBD1 (5 bases). V was clipped by 0 bases and J by 2 bases, with 8 bases between them. The CDR3 is 15 amino acids. CDR1 and CDR2 from the germline V gene are MRHNA and SNTAGT. The CDR3 sequence is CASSDSKGAYNEQFF. CDR3 in DNA: TGTGCCAGCAGTGACTCTAAAGGGGCCTACAATGAGCAGTTCTTC.

This clone was counted a single time. V and J are TRBV30 and TRBJ1-6, with TRBD1 matching 8 bases. This CDR3 comprises 14 residues. Trimming took 5 bases from V and 9 from J; bases not matched to a gene: 9. CDR1 and CDR2 from the germline V gene are GTSNPN and SVGIG (reference sequence). CDR3 bases: TGTGCCTGGGGGATAGGACAGGGCGGTTCACCCCTCCACTTT. It translates to CAWGIGQGGSPLHF.

This sequence joins TRBV5-1 and TRBJ1-5; D gene ambiguous. V was cut by 0 bases and J by 4 bases, with 11 bases left in between. The CDR3 is made up of 15 amino acids. The V gene's germline CDR1 is SGHRS and CDR2 YFSETQ. The CDR3 region is CASSLGGSSNQPQHF. The DNA for the CDR3 is TGCGCCAGCAGCTTGGGCGGCAGTTCGAATCAGCCCCAGCATTTT.

This clone was detected once. The rearrangement uses TRBV6-1 and TRBJ1-5, with 8 bases that match TRBD1. The length of the CDR3 is 17 residues. The ends lost 3 bases at V and 0 bases at J; junction bases unmatched: 7. The germline V gene has CDR1 MNHNS and CDR2 SASEGT. The CDR3 is CASSEALRGLSNQPQHF. The CDR3 nucleotides read TGTGCCAGCAGTGAGGCACTCAGGGGGCTTAGCAATCAGCCCCAGCATTTT.

This CDR3 reads CASSGDRGETQYF. Written as DNA, the CDR3 is TGTGCCAGCAGCGGGGACAGAGGGGAGACCCAGTACTTC. The J gene is TRBJ2-5, the V gene TRBV5-4; the match to TRBD1 covers 7 bases. The CDR3 extends over 13 amino acids. Per the germline V gene, CDR1 is SGHNT and CDR2 is YYREEE (reference sequence). V was clipped by 4 bases and J by 5 bases; unmatched bases: 5.

The CDR3 coding sequence is TGCGCCAGCAGCCAAGAAAGACTAGCGGGGGCCGGGGAGCTGTTTTTT. Amino acids: CASSQERLAGAGELFF. The chain has TRBV4-1 and TRBJ2-2; 12 positions agree with TRBD2. There are 16 residues in the CDR3. Germline V gives CDR1 MGHRA, CDR2 YSYEKL. J was trimmed by 6 bases and V by 0 bases; bases with no gene match: 2.

This chain connects TRBV10-2 to TRBJ1-4, with 9 bases fitting TRBD1. Germline lookup yields CDR1 WSHSY and CDR2 SAAADI. This CDR3 spans 19 amino acids. The trim removed 3 bases at V and 2 bases at J, leaving 13 bases unmatched. CDR3 amino acids: CASSDAGTGWSWTNEKLFF. The CDR3, as DNA: TGCGCCAGCAGTGATGCCGGGACAGGGTGGTCTTGGACTAATGAAAAACTGTTTTTT.

This clone was counted a few times. This sequence joins TRBV5-1 and TRBJ1-2; D gene ambiguous. Germline CDR1 and CDR2: SGHRS and YFSETQ. V was trimmed by 4 bases and J by 4 bases, leaving 11 bases between them. This CDR3 region has 13 residues. The CDR3 here is CASSTNEGYGYTF. CDR3 sequence (DNA): TGCGCCAGCAGCACTAACGAGGGCTATGGCTACACCTTC.

This chain uses TRBV5-1 with TRBJ2-7; 8 nucleotides line up with TRBD1. The CDR3 covers 14 residues. Looked up from germline, CDR1 is SGHRS and CDR2 is YFSETQ. J was trimmed by 0 bases and V by 4 bases; bases with no gene match: 3. CDR3 DNA sequence: TGCGCCAGCAGCAGAACAGGGGGCTCCTACGAGCAGTACTTC. It specifies CASSRTGGSYEQYF. The full variable domain, completed using reference TRBV5-1 and TRBJ2-7, is KAGVTQTPRYLIKTRGQQVTLSCSPISGHRSVSWYQQTPGQGLQFLFEYFSETQRNKGNFPGRFSGRQFSNSRSEMNVSTLELGDSALYLCASSRTGGSYEQYFGPGTRLTVT.

The chain joins TRBV19 to TRBJ1-5, with TRBD1 as a possible D gene (5 bases). Between the trimmed V and J ends, which lost 0 bases and 0 bases, there was a span of 9 bases. The CDR3 runs 16 residues. Germline lookup yields CDR1 LNHDA and CDR2 SQIVND (reference sequence). CDR3 DNA: TGTGCCAGTAGTATAGACGGGGGTCGTAGCAATCAGCCCCAGCATTTT. Protein: CASSIDGGRSNQPQHF.

CDR3 sequence: CASSGGEGSEKLFF. The CDR3 DNA sequence: TGTGCCAGCAGTGGTGGGGAGGGGAGCGAAAAACTGTTTTTT. This rearrangement joins TRBV27 to TRBJ1-4; TRBD1 is a possible D gene (5 bases). V shed 5 bases and J shed 8 bases, with 15 bases lying between them. This CDR3 region has 14 residues. CDR1 is MNHEY, CDR2 SMNVEV, per germline (reference sequence).

This chain uses TRBV7-3 with TRBJ2-2, with a weak D call TRBD1 (6 bases). The CDR3 runs 14 residues. The germline gives CDR1 SGHTA, CDR2 FQGTGA. V lost 3 bases and J 5 bases, leaving 10 bases between the germline ends. CDR3 sequence reads: CASSFQGITGELFF. The CDR3 bases are TGTGCCAGCAGCTTCCAGGGGATAACCGGGGAGCTGTTTTTT.